Following are 25 T cell receptor beta chains from one sample sequenced in a study of Ad26.COV2.S vaccination and SARS-CoV-2 variants. Assay: immunoSEQ multiplex PCR; the TCRdb copy retains only in-frame clones and omits some. The table shows about 390,000 clones, with around 93% occurring only once. Treatment: over 15 received Ad26.COV2.S at low or high dose, single or two shots; roughly 5 received placebo; per-sample allocation not given. Sampling occurred on day 63 after the first vaccine or placebo injection. This specimen was peripheral blood, taken in a trial of Ad26.COV2.S vaccine versus placebo. The origin of the receptors is a person between 18 and 65 years old who received the Ad26.COV2.S COVID-19 vaccine or a placebo.

This clone was detected once. The chain employs TRBV6-2 or TRBV6-3 and TRBJ1-1; D not resolved. V lost 5 bases and J 10 bases, leaving 23 bases between the germline ends. CDR3 size: 15 residues. Looked up from germline, CDR1 is MNHEY and CDR2 is SVGEGT. CDR3 DNA: TGTGCCAGCAGTACCCCTGAGGTCGGGTGGTTCGTAGCTTTCTTT. The encoded protein is CASSTPEVGWFVAFF.

The chain has TRBV9 and TRBJ1-1; no definite D call. Trimming removed 0 bases at V and 1 base at J, with 10 bases between. This CDR3 comprises 15 residues. Per the germline V gene, CDR1 is SGDLS and CDR2 is YYNGEE. The CDR3, as DNA: TGTGCCAGCAGCGTAGAGGCCATGCCGAACACTGAAGCTTTCTTT. Translating gives CASSVEAMPNTEAFF. The whole variable domain, filled in from reference TRBV9 and TRBJ1-1, reads DSGVTQTPKHLITATGQRVTLRCSPRSGDLSVYWYQQSLDQGLQFLIQYYNGEERAKGNILERFSAQQFPDLHSELNLSSLELGDSALYFCASSVEAMPNTEAFFGQGTRLTVV.

The chain has TRBV2 and TRBJ1-1; D gene ambiguous. The germline CDR1 and CDR2 sequences are SNHLY and FYNNEI. The V gene lost 3 bases and the J gene lost 6 bases, with 8 bases spanning the gap. This CDR3 has 12 residues. The CDR3 coding sequence is TGTGCCAGCAGTGAGAATGAGCCTGAAGCTTTCTTT. This translates into CASSENEPEAFF.

The chain recombines TRBV4-1 with TRBJ1-3; the D is unclear. Trimming removed 0 bases from V and 11 bases from J, with 11 bases in between. CDR3 length: 13 residues. Germline V lookup: CDR1 MGHRA, CDR2 YSYEKL. This chain's CDR3 is CASSQDRVTPIYF. CDR3 bases: TGCGCCAGCAGCCAAGATCGGGTTACCCCCATATATTTT.

The chain carries TRBV2 and TRBJ2-2; D assignment may be TRBD1 or TRBD2 (5 bases each). CDR1 and CDR2 (germline): SNHLY, FYNNEI. This CDR3 contains 15 residues. The V gene lost 2 bases and the J gene lost 11 bases, with 18 bases spanning the gap. CDR3: CASSESEGNSRELFF. The CDR3 DNA reads as TGTGCCAGCAGTGAAAGTGAGGGGAATAGTCGTGAGCTGTTTTTT.

The chain is built from TRBV27 and TRBJ2-6; D uncertain. Trimming took off 1 base at V and 0 bases at J, with 7 bases between the two ends. Germline assignment: CDR1 MNHEY and CDR2 SMNVEV (reference sequence). This CDR3 region has 16 residues. The CDR3 is CASSLLSGSGANVLTF. CDR3 coding DNA: TGTGCCAGCAGTTTATTATCGGGCTCTGGGGCCAACGTCCTGACTTTC.

The chain is built from TRBV7-8 and TRBJ1-1; D is unresolved. Germline CDR1 SGHVS, CDR2 FQNEAQ. This CDR3 comprises 14 residues. Trimming stripped 5 bases from V and 4 bases from J, with 14 bases between. The CDR3 loop reads CASSHPPVGTEAFF. As DNA, the CDR3 is TGTGCCAGCAGCCATCCCCCAGTCGGCACTGAAGCTTTCTTT.

The chain has TRBV5-4 and TRBJ1-2; no clear D. The germline gives CDR1 SGHNT, CDR2 YYREEE (reference sequence). Trimming removed 2 bases from V and 6 bases from J, with 11 bases in between. The CDR3 is 13 residues long. CDR3 sequence (DNA): TGTGCCAGCAGCTTTTCGGGGTCGCATGGCTACACCTTC. As protein: CASSFSGSHGYTF. Supplemented by reference TRBV5-4 and TRBJ1-2, the full variable domain reads ETGVTQSPTHLIKTRGQQVTLRCSSQSGHNTVSWYQQALGQGPQFIFQYYREEENGRGNFPPRFSGLQFPNYSSELNVNALELDDSALYLCASSFSGSHGYTFGSGTRLTVV.

DNA of the CDR3: TGCGCCAGCAATCACAGGGGATTTAACAATGAGCAGTTCTTC. It is translated as CASNHRGFNNEQFF. This chain uses TRBV4-1 with TRBJ2-1; TRBD1 matches at 7 bases. Germline loops: CDR1 MGHRA, CDR2 YSYEKL. The CDR3 contains 14 residues. The ends lost 7 bases at V and 5 bases at J; junction bases unmatched: 8.

CDR3: CASSSGPGSYNEQFF. The CDR3 nucleotides are TGTGCCAGCAGCTCGGGACCGGGCTCCTACAATGAGCAGTTCTTC. V gene TRBV5-4 combines with J gene TRBJ2-1; D possibly uses TRBD1 or TRBD2 (5 bases each). This CDR3 contains 15 residues. The germline V gene has CDR1 SGHNT and CDR2 YYREEE (reference sequence). Deletions cut 3 bases from V and 0 bases from J, with 10 bases between.

The rearrangement uses TRBV2 and TRBJ2-6; TRBD1 matches at 7 bases. Unmatched junction bases numbered 15, after V lost 6 bases and J lost 4 bases. This CDR3 contains 18 residues. CDR1 and CDR2 from the germline V gene are SNHLY and FYNNEI. As DNA, the CDR3 is TGTGCCAGCAGCGACCCGGAAGCTCTGGGACAGGGGGCCAACGTCCTGACTTTC. As protein: CASSDPEALGQGANVLTF.

V is TRBV4-3 and J is TRBJ2-7, with no clear D. Trimming pared 1 base from V and 2 bases from J, leaving 15 bases between. Germline V gene sequence: CDR1 LGHNA, CDR2 YSLEER. The CDR3 extends over 16 amino acids. The CDR3 reads CASSQAQGPRPYEQYF. The CDR3 bases are TGCGCCAGCAGCCAAGCGCAAGGACCGAGGCCCTACGAGCAGTACTTC.

The chain links TRBV27 to TRBJ2-7, with TRBD2 matching 8 bases. The CDR3 extends over 16 amino acids. V shed 2 bases and J 0 bases; nucleotides not matched to a gene: 6. The germline gives CDR1 MNHEY, CDR2 SMNVEV (reference sequence). CDR3 nucleotide sequence: TGTGCCAGCAGTTTAGTCCCTAGCGGGTACTCCTACGAGCAGTACTTC. It is translated as CASSLVPSGYSYEQYF.

This clone has only one observation. The chain has TRBV29-1 and TRBJ2-1; D gene uncertain. Germline CDR1 and CDR2: SQVTM and ANQGSEA. Trimming removed 5 bases at V and 0 bases at J, with 8 bases between. The CDR3 sequence is 13 residues long. CDR3 region: CSVQDSSYNEQFF. The CDR3 DNA follows: TGCAGCGTTCAGGATTCCTCCTACAATGAGCAGTTCTTC.

V usage is TRBV28 and J usage is TRBJ2-2; D perhaps matches TRBD1 (5 bases). The CDR3 is 17 amino acids. Per the germline V gene, CDR1 is MDHEN and CDR2 is SYDVKM. The V end lost 3 bases, the J end lost 3 bases, and 17 bases lay between the germline ends. The CDR3 nucleotides read TGTGCCAGCAGTTTTTACAGGAGATTCGGAGACACCGGGGAGCTGTTTTTT. The encoded protein is CASSFYRRFGDTGELFF.

CDR3 sequence reads: CASSYSKAGSYGYTF. Here the CDR3 DNA reads TGTGCCAGCAGTTACTCGAAGGCAGGGTCATATGGCTACACCTTC. The chain uses TRBV6-5 and TRBJ1-2; a possible D gene is TRBD1 (5 bases). Germline V gene data show CDR1 as MNHEY and CDR2 as SVGAGI. The CDR3 length is 15 residues. Trimming took 0 bases from V and 5 from J, leaving 13 bases between them.

This clone was counted once. This chain uses TRBV4-1 with TRBJ1-5; no clear D gene. Germline-derived CDR1 and CDR2 are MGHRA and YSYEKL. V was shortened by 3 bases and J by 5 bases, with 17 bases between the two germline ends. This CDR3 has 16 residues. The CDR3 region has the DNA TGCGCCAGCAGCCAGTTCACGACCGGTGGGCATCAGCCCCAGCATTTT. Protein sequence: CASSQFTTGGHQPQHF.

V and J are TRBV5-4 and TRBJ2-1, with 8 positions matching TRBD1. The CDR3 is 14 amino acids. V lost 4 bases, J lost 6 bases, and 6 bases stayed unmatched. CDR1 and CDR2 (germline): SGHNT, YYREEE (reference sequence). The DNA for the CDR3 is TGTGCCAGCAGCACCGTTACAGGGGGCAATGAGCAGTTCTTC. Encoded protein: CASSTVTGGNEQFF.

This chain joins TRBV4-1 and TRBJ2-7; 9 bases are shared with TRBD2. Germline assignment: CDR1 MGHRA and CDR2 YSYEKL. Trimming took 0 bases from V and 6 from J; bases not matched to a gene: 9. This CDR3 is built from 16 residues. CDR3 bases: TGCGCCAGCAGCCAAGATGAGTCGAGCGGGGGGACCGAGCAGTACTTC. Its protein product is CASSQDESSGGTEQYF.

The count of this clone is one. J is TRBJ2-4 and V is TRBV5-1, with no clear D. V lost 4 bases, J lost 2 bases, and 7 bases lay in between. Germline CDR1 and CDR2: SGHRS and YFSETQ. The CDR3 consists of 13 residues. CDR3 coding DNA: TGCGCCAGCAGCACCGTCTCCAAAAACATTCAGTACTTC. Amino acid sequence: CASSTVSKNIQYF.

This chain connects TRBV25-1 to TRBJ2-3, with TRBD2 identical over 7 bases. The V gene end was trimmed by 0 bases and the J gene end by 3 bases; junction bases not matched to a gene: 6. From germline, CDR1 is MGHDK and CDR2 SYGVNS. The CDR3 sequence is 16 residues long. This CDR3 is CASSEYGLAATDTQYF. Written as DNA, the CDR3 is TGTGCCAGCAGTGAATATGGGCTAGCGGCAACAGATACGCAGTATTTT.

The chain combines TRBV24-1 with TRBJ2-5; D remains ambiguous. Trimming left V 2 bases short and J 6 bases short, with 15 bases between. CDR1 KGHDR and CDR2 SFDVKD come from the germline V gene. The CDR3 is 15 amino acids. The CDR3 region is CATSDSRAQRQTQYF. The DNA for the CDR3 is TGTGCCACCAGTGATTCAAGGGCTCAGAGACAGACCCAGTACTTC.

The gene calls are TRBV11-2 and TRBJ2-5, with TRBD2 matching 10 bases. Per germline, CDR1 SGHAT and CDR2 FQNNGV. CDR3 length: 19 residues. The junction had 16 bases not matched to a gene; V was cut back by 1 base and J by 5 bases. The CDR3 nucleotides read TGTGCCAGCAGCTTAGTCGCGGTTTTGAGCGGGGGGGTGCGGGAGACCCAGTACTTC. It yields the protein CASSLVAVLSGGVRETQYF.

As concerns this clone: The sample has other DNA sequences that encode this CDR3 too. The rearrangement links TRBV4-1 to TRBJ1-1; perhaps TRBD1 as D (5 bases). Looked up from germline, CDR1 is MGHRA and CDR2 is YSYEKL. This CDR3 is 14 amino acids long. The V and J ends lost 0 bases and 5 bases respectively, with 10 bases between them. CDR3 DNA sequence: TGCGCCAGCAGCCAAGATAGGAGGGGAACTGAAGCTTTCTTT. Amino acids: CASSQDRRGTEAFF.

V and J are TRBV28 and TRBJ1-2, with D hard to call. Trimming stripped 5 bases from V and 8 bases from J, with 27 bases between. Germline CDR1 and CDR2: MDHEN and SYDVKM. The CDR3 covers 17 residues. The CDR3 coding sequence is TGTGCCAGCAGTCCCAAACCCCCCAAGGTGGCAGTACAAGGCTACACCTTC. Translated, it gives CASSPKPPKVAVQGYTF.